Sequencing of this T cell receptor beta chain was carried out in a study of T-cell reconstitution after alpha-beta-depleted transplantation in children. The CDR3 is made up of 16 amino acids. CDR1 and CDR2 from the germline V gene are SGHRS and YFSETQ. J lost 1 base, V lost 3 bases, and 8 bases had no gene match. TCRbeta library construction was performed incorporating unique molecular identifiers. TCRdb re-analysed the PCR reads in MiXCR, keeping a single row per CDR3 protein. This sample has 150,000 to 250,000 distinct CDR3 sequences, with just over 14% found just once. This clonotype has at least ten counts.

The chain links TRBV5-1 to TRBJ2-3; 7 nucleotides agree with TRBD1. The sample was PBMCs from the stem cell graft donor, taken from the stem cell graft. This clonotype originated in a human donor who donated a stem cell graft to a child with acute lymphoblastic leukemia. CDR3 nucleotides: TGCGCCAGCAGCTGCGACAGGGTGGAGTGCACAGATACGCAGTATTTT. Residues: CASSCDRVECTDTQYF.